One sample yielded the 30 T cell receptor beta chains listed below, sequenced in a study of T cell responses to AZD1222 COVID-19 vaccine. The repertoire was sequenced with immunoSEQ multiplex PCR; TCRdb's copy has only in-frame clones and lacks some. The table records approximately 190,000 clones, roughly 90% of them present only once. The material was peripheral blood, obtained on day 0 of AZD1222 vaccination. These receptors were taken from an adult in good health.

CDR3 coding DNA: TGTGCCAGCAGCAGGGAGGGGGTTTCCCCCTACGAGCAGTACTTC. Residues: CASSREGVSPYEQYF. The chain uses TRBV7-2 and TRBJ2-7; maybe TRBD2 (7 bases). V shed 5 bases and J shed 2 bases, with 16 bases lying between them. The germline V gene encodes CDR1 SGHTA and CDR2 FQGNSA. CDR3 length equals 15 residues. Looking up the rest from reference TRBV7-2 and TRBJ2-7 gives the full variable domain: GAGVSQSPSNKVTEKGKDVELRCDPISGHTALYWYRQSLGQGLEFLIYFQGNSAPDKSGLPSDRFSAERTGGSVSTLTIQRTQQEDSAVYLCASSREGVSPYEQYFGPGTRLTVT.

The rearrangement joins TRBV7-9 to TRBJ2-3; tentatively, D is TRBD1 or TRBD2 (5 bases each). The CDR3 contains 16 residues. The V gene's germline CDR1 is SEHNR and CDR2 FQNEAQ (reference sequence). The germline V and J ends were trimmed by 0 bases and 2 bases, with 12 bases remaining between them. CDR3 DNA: TGTGCCAGCAGCTTAGCCGGGGCTCTACCCACAGATACGCAGTATTTT. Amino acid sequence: CASSLAGALPTDTQYF.

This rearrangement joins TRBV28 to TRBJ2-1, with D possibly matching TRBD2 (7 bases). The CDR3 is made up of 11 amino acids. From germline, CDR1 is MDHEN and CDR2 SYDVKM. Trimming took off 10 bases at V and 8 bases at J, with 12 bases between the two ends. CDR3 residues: CAIRGGDEQFF. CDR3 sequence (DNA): TGTGCCATTAGGGGGGGGGATGAGCAGTTCTTC.

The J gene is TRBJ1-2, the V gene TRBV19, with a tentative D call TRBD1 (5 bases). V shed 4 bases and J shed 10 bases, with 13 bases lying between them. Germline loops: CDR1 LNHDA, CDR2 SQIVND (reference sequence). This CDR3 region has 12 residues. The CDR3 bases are TGTGCCAGTAGTACCGGACGCAGGGACTACACCTTC. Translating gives CASSTGRRDYTF.

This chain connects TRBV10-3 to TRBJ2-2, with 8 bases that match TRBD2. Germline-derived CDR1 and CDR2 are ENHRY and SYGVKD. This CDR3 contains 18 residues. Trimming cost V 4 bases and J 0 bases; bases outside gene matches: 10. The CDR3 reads CAISVSGGVATNTGELFF. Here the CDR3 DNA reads TGTGCCATCAGTGTTTCCGGGGGGGTTGCGACGAACACCGGGGAGCTGTTTTTT.

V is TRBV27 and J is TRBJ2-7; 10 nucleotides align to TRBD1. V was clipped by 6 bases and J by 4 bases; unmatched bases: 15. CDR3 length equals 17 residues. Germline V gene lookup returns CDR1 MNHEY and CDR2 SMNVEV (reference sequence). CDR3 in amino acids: CASRYLSTGGAAYEQYF. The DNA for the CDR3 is TGTGCCAGCAGATATTTATCGACAGGGGGCGCCGCTTACGAGCAGTACTTC.

The CDR3 DNA sequence: TGTGCCAGCAGCCCACAAGCACAGAGCGGCACCCTCCACTTT. It specifies CASSPQAQSGTLHF. The chain is built from TRBV5-4 and TRBJ1-6; D not resolved. Trimming took off 4 bases at V and 14 bases at J, with 19 bases between the two ends. This CDR3 spans 14 amino acids. The V gene's germline CDR1 is SGHNT and CDR2 YYREEE (reference sequence). The variable domain in full, with the rest retrieved from reference TRBV5-4 and TRBJ1-6, is ETGVTQSPTHLIKTRGQQVTLRCSSQSGHNTVSWYQQALGQGPQFIFQYYREEENGRGNFPPRFSGLQFPNYSSELNVNALELDDSALYLCASSPQAQSGTLHFGNGTRLTVT.

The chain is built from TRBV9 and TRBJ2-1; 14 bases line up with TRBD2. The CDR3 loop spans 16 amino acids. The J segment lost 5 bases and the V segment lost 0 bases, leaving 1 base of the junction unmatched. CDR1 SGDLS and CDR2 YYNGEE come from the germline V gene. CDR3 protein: CASSVGLAGGNNEQFF. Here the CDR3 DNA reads TGTGCCAGCAGCGTAGGACTAGCGGGGGGGAACAATGAGCAGTTCTTC.

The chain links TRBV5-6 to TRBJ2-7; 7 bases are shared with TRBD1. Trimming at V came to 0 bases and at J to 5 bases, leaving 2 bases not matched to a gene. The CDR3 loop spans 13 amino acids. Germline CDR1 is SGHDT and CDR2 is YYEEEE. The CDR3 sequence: CASSLEGADEQYF. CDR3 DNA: TGTGCCAGCAGCTTGGAGGGGGCGGACGAGCAGTACTTC.

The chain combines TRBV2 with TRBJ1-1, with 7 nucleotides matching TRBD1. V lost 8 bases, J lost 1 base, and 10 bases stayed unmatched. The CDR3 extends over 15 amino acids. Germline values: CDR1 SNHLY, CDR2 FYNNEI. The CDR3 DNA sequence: TGTGCCAGCTCCCAGGACAGGCGATCGAACACTGAAGCTTTCTTT. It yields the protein CASSQDRRSNTEAFF.

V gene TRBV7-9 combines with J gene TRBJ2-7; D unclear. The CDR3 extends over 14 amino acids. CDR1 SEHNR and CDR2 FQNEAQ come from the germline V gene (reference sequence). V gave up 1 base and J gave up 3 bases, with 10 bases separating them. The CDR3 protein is CASSLVSAIYEQYF. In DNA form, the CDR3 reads TGTGCCAGCAGCTTAGTATCAGCAATCTACGAGCAGTACTTC.

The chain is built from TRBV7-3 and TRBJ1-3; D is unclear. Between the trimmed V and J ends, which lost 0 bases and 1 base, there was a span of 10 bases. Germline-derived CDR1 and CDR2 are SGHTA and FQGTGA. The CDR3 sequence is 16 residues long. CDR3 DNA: TGTGCCAGCAGCTTAACTCTAAGTGGGTCTGGAAACACCATATATTTT. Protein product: CASSLTLSGSGNTIYF.

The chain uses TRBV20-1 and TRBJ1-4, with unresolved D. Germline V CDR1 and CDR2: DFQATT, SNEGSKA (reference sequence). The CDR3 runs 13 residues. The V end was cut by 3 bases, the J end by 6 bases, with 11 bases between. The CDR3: CSASPGSDEKLFF. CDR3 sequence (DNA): TGCAGTGCTAGTCCCGGGTCGGATGAAAAACTGTTTTTT.

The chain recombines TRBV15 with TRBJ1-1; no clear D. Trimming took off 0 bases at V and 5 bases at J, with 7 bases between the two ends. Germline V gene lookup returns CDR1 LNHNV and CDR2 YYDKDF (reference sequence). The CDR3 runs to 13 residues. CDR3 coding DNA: TGTGCCACCAGCAGAGAACTCAGAACTGAAGCTTTCTTT. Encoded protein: CATSRELRTEAFF.

CDR3 loop: CASTGLAGLGIRDNEQFF. DNA for the CDR3: TGTGCCAGTACAGGACTAGCGGGTCTGGGTATTAGGGACAATGAGCAGTTCTTC. This chain connects TRBV19 to TRBJ2-1; TRBD2 matches at 11 bases. Germline values: CDR1 LNHDA, CDR2 SQIVND (reference sequence). After removal of 7 bases from V and 5 bases from J, the junction contained 16 bases not matched to a gene. This CDR3 region has 18 residues.

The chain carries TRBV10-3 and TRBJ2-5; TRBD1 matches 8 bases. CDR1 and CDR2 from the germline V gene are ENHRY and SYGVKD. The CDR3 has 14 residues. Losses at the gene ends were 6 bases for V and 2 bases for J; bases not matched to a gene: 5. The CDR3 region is CAISLRTGQETQYF. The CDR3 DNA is TGTGCCATCAGCCTACGGACAGGGCAAGAGACCCAGTACTTC.

The CDR3 spells CASSIEPPLNGAKNIQYF. DNA for the CDR3: TGTGCCAGTAGTATAGAGCCCCCTCTAAATGGGGCCAAAAACATTCAGTACTTC. The chain couples TRBV19 to TRBJ2-4; the D is unclear. Trimming took 0 bases from V and 1 from J, leaving 16 bases between them. This CDR3 spans 18 amino acids. The germline CDR1 and CDR2 sequences are LNHDA and SQIVND (reference sequence).

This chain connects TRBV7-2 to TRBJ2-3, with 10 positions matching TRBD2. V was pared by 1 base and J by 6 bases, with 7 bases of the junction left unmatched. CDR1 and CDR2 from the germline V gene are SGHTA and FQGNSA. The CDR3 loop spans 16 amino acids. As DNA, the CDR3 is TGTGCCAGCAGCTTAGAATTAGCGGGGGGTTTGGATACGCAGTATTTT. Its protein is CASSLELAGGLDTQYF.

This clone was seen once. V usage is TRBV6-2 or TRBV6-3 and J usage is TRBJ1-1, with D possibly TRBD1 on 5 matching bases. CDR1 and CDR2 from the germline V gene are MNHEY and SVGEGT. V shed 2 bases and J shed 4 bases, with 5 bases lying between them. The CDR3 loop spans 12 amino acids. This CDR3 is CASSYGGTEAFF. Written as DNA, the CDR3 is TGTGCCAGCAGTTACGGGGGCACTGAAGCTTTCTTT.

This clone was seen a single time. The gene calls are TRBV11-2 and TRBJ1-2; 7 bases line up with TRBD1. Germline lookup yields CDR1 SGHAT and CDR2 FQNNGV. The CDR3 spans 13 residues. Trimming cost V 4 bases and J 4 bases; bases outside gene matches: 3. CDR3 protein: CASSSGTVYGYTF. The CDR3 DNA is TGTGCCAGCAGCTCCGGGACAGTCTATGGCTACACCTTC.

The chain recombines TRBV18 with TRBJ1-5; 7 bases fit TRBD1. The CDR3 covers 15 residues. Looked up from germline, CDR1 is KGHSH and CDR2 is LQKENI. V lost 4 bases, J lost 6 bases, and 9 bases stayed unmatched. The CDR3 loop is CASSQTTGVGQPQHF. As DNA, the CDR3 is TGTGCCAGCTCACAGACCACAGGGGTAGGTCAGCCCCAGCATTTT.

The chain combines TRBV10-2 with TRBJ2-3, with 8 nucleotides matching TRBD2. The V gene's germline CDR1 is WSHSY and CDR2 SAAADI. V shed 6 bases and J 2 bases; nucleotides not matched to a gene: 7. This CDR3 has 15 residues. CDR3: CASRVLAAYTDTQYF. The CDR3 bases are TGCGCCAGCAGGGTACTAGCGGCCTACACAGATACGCAGTATTTT.

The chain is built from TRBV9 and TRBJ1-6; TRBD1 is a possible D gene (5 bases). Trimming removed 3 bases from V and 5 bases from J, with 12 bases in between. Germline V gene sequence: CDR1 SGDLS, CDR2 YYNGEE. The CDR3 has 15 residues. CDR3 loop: CASSGGAPNNSPLHF. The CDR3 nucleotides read TGTGCCAGCAGCGGGGGCGCGCCAAATAATTCACCCCTCCACTTT.

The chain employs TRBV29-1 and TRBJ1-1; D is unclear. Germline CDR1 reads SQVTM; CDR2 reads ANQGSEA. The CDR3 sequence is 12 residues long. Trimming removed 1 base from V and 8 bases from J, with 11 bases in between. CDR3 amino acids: CSVEGWAAEAFF. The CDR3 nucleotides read TGCAGCGTTGAAGGGTGGGCAGCCGAAGCTTTCTTT. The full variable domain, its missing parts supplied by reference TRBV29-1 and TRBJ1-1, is SAVISQKPSRDICQRGTSLTIQCQVDSQVTMMFWYRQQPGQSLTLIATANQGSEATYESGFVIDKFPISRPNLTFSTLTVSNMSPEDSSIYLCSVEGWAAEAFFGQGTRLTVV.

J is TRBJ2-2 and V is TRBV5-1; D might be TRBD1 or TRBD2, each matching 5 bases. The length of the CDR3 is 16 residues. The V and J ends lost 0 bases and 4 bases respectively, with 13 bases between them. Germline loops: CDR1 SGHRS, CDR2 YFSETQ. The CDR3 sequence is CASSLAGRGVTGELFF. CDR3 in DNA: TGCGCCAGCAGCTTGGCCGGGCGAGGGGTCACCGGGGAGCTGTTTTTT.

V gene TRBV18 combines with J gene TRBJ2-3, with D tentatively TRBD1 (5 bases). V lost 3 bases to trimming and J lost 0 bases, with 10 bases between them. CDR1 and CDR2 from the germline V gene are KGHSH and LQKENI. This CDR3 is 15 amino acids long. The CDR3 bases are TGTGCCAGCTCACCGGCAGGGCCTAGCACAGATACGCAGTATTTT. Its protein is CASSPAGPSTDTQYF. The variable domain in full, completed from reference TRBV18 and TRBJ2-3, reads NAGVMQNPRHLVRRRGQEARLRCSPMKGHSHVYWYRQLPEEGLKFMVYLQKENIIDESGMPKERFSAEFPKEGPSILRIQQVVRGDSAAYFCASSPAGPSTDTQYFGPGTRLTVL.

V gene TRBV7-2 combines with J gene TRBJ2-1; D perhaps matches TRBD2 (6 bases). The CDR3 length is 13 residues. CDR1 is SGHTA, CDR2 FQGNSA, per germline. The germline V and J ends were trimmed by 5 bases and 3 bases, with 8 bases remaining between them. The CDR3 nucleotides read TGTGCCAGCAGCAGGACTAACTACAATGAGCAGTTCTTC. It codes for CASSRTNYNEQFF.

Here the CDR3 reads CASSQSRGRWVRTEAFF. The CDR3 region has the DNA TGTGCCAGCAGCCAATCCAGGGGGCGGTGGGTTCGCACTGAAGCTTTCTTT. The V and J genes are TRBV3-1 (or the pseudogene TRBV3-2) and TRBJ1-1; 8 nucleotides match TRBD1. The CDR3 has 17 residues. The ends lost 2 bases at V and 4 bases at J; junction bases unmatched: 12. Germline assignment: CDR1 LGHDT and CDR2 YNNKEL (reference sequence).

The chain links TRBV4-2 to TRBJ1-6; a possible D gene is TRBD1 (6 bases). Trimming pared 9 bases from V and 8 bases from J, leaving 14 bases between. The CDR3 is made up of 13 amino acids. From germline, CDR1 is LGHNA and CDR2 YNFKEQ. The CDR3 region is CASQDRPDSPLHF. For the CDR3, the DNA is TGTGCCAGTCAAGACAGGCCCGATTCACCCCTCCACTTT.

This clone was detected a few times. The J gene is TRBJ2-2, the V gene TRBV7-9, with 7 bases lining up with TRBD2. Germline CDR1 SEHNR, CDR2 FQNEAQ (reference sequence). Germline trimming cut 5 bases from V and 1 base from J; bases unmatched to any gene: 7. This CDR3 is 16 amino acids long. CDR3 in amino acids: CASSPRGGENTGELFF. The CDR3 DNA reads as TGTGCCAGCAGCCCCCGCGGGGGAGAGAACACCGGGGAGCTGTTTTTT.